These 16 T cell receptor beta chains originate from one sample sequenced in a study of T cells after yellow fever vaccination. MiXCR, applied by TCRdb to the 5' RACE reads, yields one record per CDR3 protein. This sample has roughly 250,000 distinct CDR3 sequences, with 10% to 15% found just once. The sample was CD4+ T cells sorted from PBMCs, taken 45 days after the yellow fever booster vaccination. The receptor source for this set is a man younger than 40 who received the YFV17D yellow fever vaccine.

This clonotype was counted between two and nine times. DNA of the CDR3: TGCGCCAGCAGCTTGGCCTTTGCGAGCAACACCGGGGAGCTGTTTTTT. It translates to CASSLAFASNTGELFF. The chain has TRBV5-1 and TRBJ2-2; no clear D gene. The V and J ends lost 0 bases and 2 bases respectively, with 11 bases between them. Germline values: CDR1 SGHRS, CDR2 YFSETQ. CDR3 length equals 16 residues.

This clonotype was found many times. The CDR3, as DNA: TGTGCCAGCAGCCCAGTGGACATGGGCGAGCAGTACTTC. Translating gives CASSPVDMGEQYF. V gene TRBV7-2 combines with J gene TRBJ2-7, with a tentative D call TRBD1 (5 bases). Germline V gives CDR1 SGHTA, CDR2 FQGNSA. V was clipped by 5 bases and J by 6 bases, with 14 bases between them. This CDR3 has 13 residues.

This clonotype was observed many times. This chain connects TRBV5-8 to TRBJ2-3; 7 bases match TRBD1. V gave up 1 base and J gave up 6 bases; unmatched junction bases: 5. CDR1 and CDR2 (germline): SGHTS, YDEGEE. The CDR3 spans 14 residues. The CDR3 sequence: CASSLKGAGDTQYF. CDR3 DNA: TGTGCCAGCAGCTTGAAGGGGGCAGGGGATACGCAGTATTTT.

This chain uses TRBV28 with TRBJ1-5; D may be TRBD1 (5 bases). Trimming pared 3 bases from V and 11 bases from J, leaving 17 bases between. The CDR3 is 14 amino acids. The germline CDR1 and CDR2 sequences are MDHEN and SYDVKM. This chain's CDR3 is CASSFVGSRGAQHF. The CDR3 DNA reads as TGTGCCAGCAGTTTCGTGGGGTCCCGGGGGGCCCAGCATTTT.

At least ten counts were recorded for this clonotype. The CDR3 here is CASSRGQETQYF. In DNA, the CDR3 is TGTGCCAGCAGCAGGGGCCAAGAGACCCAGTACTTC. The chain combines TRBV7-9 with TRBJ2-5; D perhaps matches TRBD1 (5 bases). The CDR3 consists of 12 residues. With 5 bases removed from V and 1 base from J, the gap between germline ends came to 5 bases. In germline, CDR1 is SEHNR, CDR2 FQNEAQ (reference sequence).

This chain uses TRBV20-1 with TRBJ2-2; D is undetermined. The CDR3 loop spans 14 amino acids. V was shortened by 3 bases and J by 0 bases, with 8 bases between the two germline ends. Germline CDR1 and CDR2: DFQATT and SNEGSKA (reference sequence). CDR3 in amino acids: CSARYSSNTGELFF. CDR3 sequence (DNA): TGCAGTGCTAGGTACTCTTCGAACACCGGGGAGCTGTTTTTT.

The chain joins TRBV14 to TRBJ2-1; TRBD2 agrees at 9 bases. This CDR3 spans 17 amino acids. J was trimmed by 4 bases and V by 1 base; bases with no gene match: 8. Per the germline V gene, CDR1 is SGHDN and CDR2 is FVKESK. This chain's CDR3 is CASSQGPSGKVYNEQFF. The CDR3 DNA is TGTGCCAGCAGCCAAGGCCCTAGCGGGAAAGTTTACAATGAGCAGTTCTTC.

A few counts support this clonotype. The CDR3 coding sequence is TGTGCCAGCAGTTTTCATAGGGCCTTGATCACAGATACGCAGTATTTT. It specifies CASSFHRALITDTQYF. V usage is TRBV6-2 or TRBV6-3 and J usage is TRBJ2-3; D is unclear. Trimming left V 4 bases short and J 2 bases short, with 16 bases between. CDR1 is MNHEY and CDR2 is SVGEGT in the germline V gene. There are 16 residues in the CDR3.

This clonotype was seen a handful of times. This chain connects TRBV28 to TRBJ2-1; D perhaps matches TRBD1 (5 bases). The CDR3 has 13 residues. Germline CDR1 and CDR2: MDHEN and SYDVKM. V was clipped by 3 bases and J by 8 bases, with 11 bases between them. DNA for the CDR3: TGTGCCAGCAGTTTTCGCAGGGTCGATGAGCAGTTCTTC. It encodes CASSFRRVDEQFF.

There are a few counts of this clonotype. The chain carries TRBV7-2 and TRBJ2-7; D is unclear. This CDR3 is 12 amino acids long. In germline, CDR1 is SGHTA, CDR2 FQGNSA. V was pared by 1 base and J by 5 bases, with 6 bases between. The CDR3 coding sequence is TGTGCCAGCAGCTTAGGTGTCCACGAGCAGTACTTC. This translates into CASSLGVHEQYF.

This clonotype was seen more than once but under ten times. The rearrangement links TRBV7-9 to TRBJ2-2; TRBD2 matches at 9 bases. With V trimmed by 10 bases and J by 3 bases, 9 bases remained unmatched. Germline V gives CDR1 SEHNR, CDR2 FQNEAQ (reference sequence). The CDR3 covers 15 residues. CDR3: CAIPLAGVDTGELFF. DNA for the CDR3: TGTGCCATCCCGTTAGCGGGAGTTGACACCGGGGAGCTGTTTTTT.

This clonotype was observed a handful of times. The chain is built from TRBV2 and TRBJ2-5; a possible D gene is TRBD2 (6 bases). V lost 7 bases and J 2 bases, leaving 23 bases between the germline ends. This CDR3 spans 17 amino acids. Per germline, CDR1 SNHLY and CDR2 FYNNEI. The CDR3 DNA follows: TGTGCCAGCAAGAGCCAACCTAGGACTACCAGACAAGAGACCCAGTACTTC. Its protein is CASKSQPRTTRQETQYF.

This clonotype was seen more than once but under ten times. This sequence joins TRBV11-2 and TRBJ2-5, with no clear D. The length of the CDR3 is 14 residues. Germline V gene sequence: CDR1 SGHAT, CDR2 FQNNGV. Trimming pared 5 bases from V and 5 bases from J, leaving 15 bases between. DNA for the CDR3: TGTGCCAGCAGCCCCCTGGCGACTGGGGAGACCCAGTACTTC. Its translation: CASSPLATGETQYF.

This chain joins TRBV20-1 and TRBJ2-6, with a weak D call TRBD1 (5 bases). CDR1 and CDR2 from the germline V gene are DFQATT and SNEGSKA (reference sequence). The CDR3 length is 16 residues. The germline V and J ends were trimmed by 0 bases and 2 bases, with 11 bases remaining between them. In nucleotides, the CDR3 is TGCAGTGCTAGAGATCAGACCAGGGCTGGGGCCAACGTCCTGACTTTC. Translation: CSARDQTRAGANVLTF.

This clonotype was detected a few times. The rearrangement uses TRBV24-1 and TRBJ2-3, with 11 bases that match TRBD2. This CDR3 contains 17 residues. The trim removed 4 bases at V and 0 bases at J, leaving 5 bases unmatched. Germline V gives CDR1 KGHDR, CDR2 SFDVKD. Here the CDR3 DNA reads TGTGCCACCAGTGACGGGACTAGCGGACCTAGCACAGATACGCAGTATTTT. Protein sequence: CATSDGTSGPSTDTQYF.

This clonotype was detected many times. V is TRBV20-1 and J is TRBJ1-2; perhaps TRBD1 as D (6 bases). The CDR3 runs 13 residues. Germline CDR1 and CDR2: DFQATT and SNEGSKA (reference sequence). V lost 6 bases, J lost 1 base, and 12 bases lay in between. The CDR3 protein is CSALDRNNYGYTF. The CDR3 DNA reads as TGCAGTGCCCTGGACAGAAATAACTATGGCTACACCTTC.